This T cell receptor beta chain emerged from a study of T cell responses to AZD1222 COVID-19 vaccine. Trimming pared 6 bases from V and 5 bases from J, leaving 11 bases between. The germline gives CDR1 SGHVS, CDR2 FQNEAQ. CDR3 size: 13 residues. Details on this clone: What it binds is unknown.

Produced via immunoSEQ multiplex PCR; TCRdb's table is partial and in-frame only. The data show about 130,000 clones, about 87% seen once. Study-level results: A rise in Spike-specific TCR breadth and depth followed two AZD1222 doses. Repertoire sampling was restricted to post-peak T cell response timepoints. The donor group comprised mostly white British people and more females; the analysis possibly underestimated clonal diversity.

The TCR sequence derives from an adult in good health. This chain links TRBV7-8 with TRBJ1-5; D unresolved. This specimen was peripheral blood, taken on day 0 of AZD1222 vaccination. CDR3 protein: CASSKYSDQPQHF. The CDR3 DNA follows: TGTGCCAGCAGTAAATACAGCGATCAGCCCCAGCATTTT.